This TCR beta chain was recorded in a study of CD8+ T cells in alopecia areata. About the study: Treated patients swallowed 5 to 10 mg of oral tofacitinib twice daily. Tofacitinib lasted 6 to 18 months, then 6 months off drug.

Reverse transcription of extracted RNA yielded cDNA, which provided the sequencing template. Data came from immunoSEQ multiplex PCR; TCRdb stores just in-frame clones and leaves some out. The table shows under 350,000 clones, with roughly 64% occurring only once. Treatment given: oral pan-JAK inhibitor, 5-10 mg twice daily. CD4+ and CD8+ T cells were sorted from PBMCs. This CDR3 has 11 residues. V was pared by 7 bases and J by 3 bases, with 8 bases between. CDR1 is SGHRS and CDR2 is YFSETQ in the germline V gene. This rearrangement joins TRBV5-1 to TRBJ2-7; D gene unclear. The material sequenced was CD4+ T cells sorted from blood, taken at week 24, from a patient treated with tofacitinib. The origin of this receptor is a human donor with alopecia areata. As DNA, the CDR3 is TGCGCCAGCGGCAACAGCTACGAGCAGTACTTC. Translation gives CASGNSYEQYF. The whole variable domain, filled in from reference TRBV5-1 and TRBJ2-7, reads KAGVTQTPRYLIKTRGQQVTLSCSPISGHRSVSWYQQTPGQGLQFLFEYFSETQRNKGNFPGRFSGRQFSNSRSEMNVSTLELGDSALYLCASGNSYEQYFGPGTRLTVT.